Presented here are 11 T cell receptor beta chains from one specimen sequenced in a study of cytomegalovirus exposure and HLA in healthy donors. PCR primers comprised 60 Vbeta and 13 Jbeta primers. This table comes from immunoSEQ multiplex PCR, and its TCRdb copy is limited to in-frame clones, with some not included. The sample data list around 140,000 clones. Input material: PBMCs. Source of these receptors: a man between 18 and 35 years old in good health and CMV-seronegative.

CDR3 sequence reads: CAISEYTSKRETQYF. The CDR3 DNA is TGTGCCATCAGTGAGTATACTTCGAAGCGGGAGACCCAGTACTTC. The chain carries TRBV10-3 and TRBJ2-5, with D possibly being TRBD2 (5 bases). Germline-derived CDR1 and CDR2 are ENHRY and SYGVKD. The V end lost 1 base, the J end lost 5 bases, and 14 bases lay between the germline ends. The CDR3 has 15 residues.

The gene calls are TRBV11-3 and TRBJ2-2; possible D gene TRBD2, 5 bases. Trimming took 4 bases from V and 6 from J, leaving 12 bases between them. CDR1 and CDR2 (germline): SGHNT, YENEEA. CDR3 length: 14 amino acids. CDR3 coding DNA: TGTGCCAGCAGCTCAGGCGAGGGAGCCGGGGAGCTGTTTTTT. This gives the protein CASSSGEGAGELFF. Full variable domain (outside the CDR3, taken from reference TRBV11-3 and TRBJ2-2): EAGVVQSPRYKIIEKKQPVAFWCNPISGHNTLYWYLQNLGQGPELLIRYENEEAVDDSQLPKDRFSAERLKGVDSTLKIQPAELGDSAVYLCASSSGEGAGELFFGEGSRLTVL.

The chain recombines TRBV9 with TRBJ2-5, with D perhaps TRBD1 (5 bases). This CDR3 contains 15 residues. Trimming removed 4 bases at V and 5 bases at J, with 18 bases between. Germline lookup yields CDR1 SGDLS and CDR2 YYNGEE. Written as DNA, the CDR3 is TGTGCCAGCAGCTTAGCCTGGGCGAACAGGGAGACCCAGTACTTC. Translation: CASSLAWANRETQYF.

This chain links TRBV6-1 with TRBJ1-5; D perhaps matches TRBD1 (6 bases). V was trimmed by 2 bases and J by 3 bases, leaving 11 bases between them. The CDR3 is 15 amino acids. Germline lookup yields CDR1 MNHNS and CDR2 SASEGT. CDR3 sequence (DNA): TGTGCCAGCAGTGAATTAGGGGGTGTCAATCAGCCCCAGCATTTT. Translation: CASSELGGVNQPQHF.

The rearrangement joins TRBV19 to TRBJ1-6, with 7 bases matching TRBD1. This CDR3 spans 15 amino acids. The V gene end was trimmed by 1 base and the J gene end by 10 bases; junction bases not matched to a gene: 7. Germline V gene sequence: CDR1 LNHDA, CDR2 SQIVND (reference sequence). The CDR3 here is CASSIVPGQHSPLHF. DNA of the CDR3: TGTGCCAGTAGTATAGTTCCGGGACAGCACTCACCCCTCCACTTT.

J is TRBJ1-6 and V is TRBV5-5, with 8 nucleotides matching TRBD1. From germline, CDR1 is SGHKS and CDR2 YYEKEE (reference sequence). Trimming took 4 bases from V and 0 from J; bases not matched to a gene: 6. The CDR3 has 17 residues. CDR3 nucleotides: TGTGCCAGCAGCCCCCGACAGGGGAGCTCCTATAATTCACCCCTCCACTTT. This encodes CASSPRQGSSYNSPLHF.

V and J are TRBV4-1 and TRBJ2-3, with 8 bases matching TRBD1. The V and J ends lost 4 bases and 0 bases, in that order; junction bases with no gene match: 6. Germline CDR1 and CDR2: MGHRA and YSYEKL. The CDR3 totals 16 residues. In nucleotides, the CDR3 is TGCGCCAGCAGCCCCGGGACAGGAGAGAGCACAGATACGCAGTATTTT. Amino acids: CASSPGTGESTDTQYF.

V is TRBV14 and J is TRBJ2-7; the D gene is possibly TRBD1 (6 bases). Germline lookup yields CDR1 SGHDN and CDR2 FVKESK. V lost 2 bases to trimming and J lost 6 bases, with 8 bases between them. CDR3 length equals 12 residues. The CDR3 is CASSQLGGEQYF. The CDR3 nucleotides are TGTGCCAGCAGCCAACTAGGGGGCGAGCAGTACTTC.

The chain uses TRBV18 and TRBJ1-6; D is perhaps TRBD1 (5 bases). Between the trimmed V and J ends, which lost 2 bases and 7 bases, there was a span of 15 bases. This CDR3 spans 16 amino acids. Per the germline V gene, CDR1 is KGHSH and CDR2 is LQKENI. This CDR3 reads CASSPAQGTANSPLHF. The CDR3 bases are TGTGCCAGCTCACCAGCCCAGGGAACAGCCAATTCACCCCTCCACTTT.

This sequence joins TRBV30 and TRBJ1-5, with D unresolved. The V and J ends lost 3 bases and 2 bases respectively, with 5 bases between them. The CDR3 contains 12 residues. From germline, CDR1 is GTSNPN and CDR2 SVGIG (reference sequence). CDR3 residues: CAWSRGNQPQHF. The CDR3 nucleotides read TGTGCCTGGAGCCGAGGCAATCAGCCCCAGCATTTT.

The gene calls are TRBV6-1 and TRBJ1-1; tentative D call: TRBD1 (5 bases). Trimming shortened V by 4 bases and J by 0 bases, and 9 bases separated the two germline ends. Germline lookup yields CDR1 MNHNS and CDR2 SASEGT. The CDR3 is made up of 14 amino acids. DNA of the CDR3: TGTGCCAGCAGTGGGGGACTTTTGAACACTGAAGCTTTCTTT. Translation gives CASSGGLLNTEAFF.